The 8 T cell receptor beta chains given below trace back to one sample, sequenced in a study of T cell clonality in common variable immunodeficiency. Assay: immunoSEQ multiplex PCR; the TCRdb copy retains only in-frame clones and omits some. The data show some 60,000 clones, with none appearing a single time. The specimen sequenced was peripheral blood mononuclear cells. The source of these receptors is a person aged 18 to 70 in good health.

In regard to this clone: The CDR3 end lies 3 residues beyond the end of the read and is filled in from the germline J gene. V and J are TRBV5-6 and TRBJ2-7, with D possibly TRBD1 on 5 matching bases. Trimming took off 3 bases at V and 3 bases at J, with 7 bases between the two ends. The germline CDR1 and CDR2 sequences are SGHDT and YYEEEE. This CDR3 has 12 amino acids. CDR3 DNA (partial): TGTGCCAGCAGCTGGGGCAGCTACGAG. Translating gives CASSWGSYE. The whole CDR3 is CASSWGSYEQYF.

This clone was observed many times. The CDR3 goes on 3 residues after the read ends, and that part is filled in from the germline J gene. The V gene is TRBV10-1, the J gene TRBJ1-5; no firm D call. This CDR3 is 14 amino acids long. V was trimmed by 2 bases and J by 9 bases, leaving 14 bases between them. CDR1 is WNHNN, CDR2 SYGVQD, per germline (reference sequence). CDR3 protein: CASSELSSGAPQHF. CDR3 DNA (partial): TGCGCCAGCAGTGAGCTGTCCAGCGGAGCGCCC.

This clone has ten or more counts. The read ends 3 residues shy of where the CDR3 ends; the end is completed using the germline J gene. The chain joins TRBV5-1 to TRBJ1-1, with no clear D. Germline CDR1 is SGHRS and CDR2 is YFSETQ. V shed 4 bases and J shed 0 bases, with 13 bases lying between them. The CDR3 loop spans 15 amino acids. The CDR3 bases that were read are TGCGCCAGCAGCGAATTGGCAAATATGAACACTGAA. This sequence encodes CASSELANMNTE. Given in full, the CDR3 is CASSELANMNTEAFF.

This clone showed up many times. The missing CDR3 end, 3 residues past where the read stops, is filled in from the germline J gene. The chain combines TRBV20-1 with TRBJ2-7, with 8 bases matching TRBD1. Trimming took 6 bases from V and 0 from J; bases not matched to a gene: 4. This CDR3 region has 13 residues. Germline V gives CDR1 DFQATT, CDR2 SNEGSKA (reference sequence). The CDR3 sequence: CSAWDRSSYEQYF. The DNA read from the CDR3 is TGCAGTGCATGGGACAGGAGCTCCTACGAG.

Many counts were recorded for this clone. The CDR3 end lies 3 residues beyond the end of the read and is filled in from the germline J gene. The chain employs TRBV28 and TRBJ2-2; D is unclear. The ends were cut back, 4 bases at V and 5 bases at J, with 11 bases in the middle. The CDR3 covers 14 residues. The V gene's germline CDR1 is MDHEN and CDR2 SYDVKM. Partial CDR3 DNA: TGTGCCAGCAGTTCCCGAGAAGGGACCGGGGAG. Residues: CASSSREGTGE. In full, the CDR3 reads CASSSREGTGELFF.

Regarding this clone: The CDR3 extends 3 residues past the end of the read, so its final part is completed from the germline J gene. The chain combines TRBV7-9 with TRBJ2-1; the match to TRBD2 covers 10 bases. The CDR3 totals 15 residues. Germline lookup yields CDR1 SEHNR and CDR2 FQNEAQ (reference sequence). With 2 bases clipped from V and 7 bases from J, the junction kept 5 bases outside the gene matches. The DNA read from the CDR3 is TGTGCCAGCAGCTTACTAGCGGGAGCCGTAAATGAG. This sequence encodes CASSLLAGAVNE. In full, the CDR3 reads CASSLLAGAVNEQFF.

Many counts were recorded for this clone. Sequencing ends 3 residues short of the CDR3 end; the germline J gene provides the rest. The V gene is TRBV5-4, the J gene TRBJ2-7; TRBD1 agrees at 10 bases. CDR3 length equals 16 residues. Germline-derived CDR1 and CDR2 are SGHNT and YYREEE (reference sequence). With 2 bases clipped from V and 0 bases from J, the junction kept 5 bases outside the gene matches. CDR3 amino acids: CASSLGGQGISYEQYF. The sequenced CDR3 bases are TGTGCCAGCAGCTTAGGGGGACAGGGGATCTCCTACGAG.

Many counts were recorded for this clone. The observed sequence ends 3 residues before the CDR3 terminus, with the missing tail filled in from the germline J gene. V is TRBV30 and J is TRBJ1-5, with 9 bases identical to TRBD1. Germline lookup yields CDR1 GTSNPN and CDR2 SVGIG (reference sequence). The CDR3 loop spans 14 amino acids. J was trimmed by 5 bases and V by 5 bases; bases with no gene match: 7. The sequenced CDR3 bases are TGTGCCTGGGGTGGGACAGGGTCTGATCAGCCC. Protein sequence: CAWGGTGSDQP. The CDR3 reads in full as CAWGGTGSDQPQHF.